What follows are 11 T cell receptor beta chains derived from one specimen sequenced in a study of CD8 T cells in Susac syndrome. The authors reverse transcribed 0.5 to 1 ug RNA with random hexamers. TCRdb independently ran MiXCR on the immunoSEQ multiplex PCR reads; one entry per CDR3 protein. This table holds a few hundred thousand distinct CDR3 sequences, approximately 85% found once. Sequenced input: CD8+ T cells from PBMCs. The receptors here all came from a human donor with multiple sclerosis.

The chain uses TRBV11-1 and TRBJ2-7, with 8 bases fitting TRBD1. After removal of 7 bases from V and 3 bases from J, the junction contained 5 bases not matched to a gene. Germline assignment: CDR1 SGHAT and CDR2 FQDESV (reference sequence). The CDR3 has 13 amino acids. For the CDR3, the DNA is TGTGCCAGCACCCAAGGACAGGGCTACGAGCAGTACTTC. Translated: CASTQGQGYEQYF.

The CDR3, as DNA: TGCGCCAGCAGCCAGGCCGGGACTGCTTATGGCTACACCTTC. Translating gives CASSQAGTAYGYTF. The chain has TRBV4-1 and TRBJ1-2; D is possibly TRBD1 (5 bases). CDR1 is MGHRA, CDR2 YSYEKL, per germline. This CDR3 contains 14 residues. V lost 3 bases, J lost 5 bases, and 13 bases lay in between.

This sequence joins TRBV4-1 and TRBJ2-2, with 7 bases aligning to TRBD2. Germline loops: CDR1 MGHRA, CDR2 YSYEKL. Losses at the gene ends were 4 bases for V and 3 bases for J; bases not matched to a gene: 5. This CDR3 region has 15 residues. CDR3 DNA sequence: TGCGCCAGCAGCCTGTCTAGCGGTTACACCGGGGAGCTGTTTTTT. Its protein is CASSLSSGYTGELFF.

This chain joins TRBV29-1 and TRBJ1-1, with D possibly TRBD1 on 6 matching bases. V lost 5 bases, J lost 6 bases, and 16 bases lay in between. From germline, CDR1 is SQVTM and CDR2 ANQGSEA. The CDR3 is 13 amino acids. CDR3 residues: CSVQLQGFAEAFF. The CDR3 DNA reads as TGCAGCGTTCAACTACAGGGATTTGCTGAAGCTTTCTTT.

This clonotype was observed a single time. One end of the junction does not line up with germline, which may come from a read error. The chain has TRBV28 and TRBJ2-7; 8 nucleotides line up with TRBD1. Germline V gives CDR1 MDHEN, CDR2 SYDVKM. The CDR3 is made up of 13 amino acids. The CDR3 sequence is CASSLSPQGAKHF. DNA for the CDR3: TGTGCCAGCAGTTTATCCCCCCAGGGGGCTAAGCACTTC. The full variable domain, its missing parts supplied by reference TRBV28 and TRBJ2-7, is DVKVTQSSRYLVKRTGEKVFLECVQDMDHENMFWYRQDPGLGLRLIYFSYDVKMKEKGDIPEGYSVSREKKERFSLILESASTNQTSMYLCASSLSPQGAKHFGPGTRLTVT.

The chain is built from TRBV12-3 or TRBV12-4 and TRBJ1-1; D is unresolved. V was trimmed by 8 bases and J by 3 bases, leaving 13 bases between them. The CDR3 spans 13 residues. The CDR3 DNA follows: TGTGCCAGCGCCCTAGGTTCGCACACTGAAGCTTTCTTT. Translated: CASALGSHTEAFF.

This chain links TRBV10-3 with TRBJ2-3, with TRBD1 as a possible D gene (5 bases). CDR3 length: 13 residues. Per germline, CDR1 ENHRY and CDR2 SYGVKD. V was clipped by 4 bases and J by 2 bases, with 7 bases between them. The CDR3, as DNA: TGTGCCATCAGTGCAGGGATCACAGATACGCAGTATTTT. Its translation: CAISAGITDTQYF.

The V gene is TRBV5-5, the J gene TRBJ2-7, with D perhaps TRBD1 (5 bases). The length of the CDR3 is 15 residues. In germline, CDR1 is SGHKS, CDR2 YYEKEE (reference sequence). V was trimmed by 2 bases and J by 2 bases, leaving 14 bases between them. The CDR3 bases are TGTGCCAGCAGCTTTGGGGCAGGGTTTCCCTACGAGCAGTACTTC. Translated, it gives CASSFGAGFPYEQYF.

The gene calls are TRBV6-1 and TRBJ2-1; 10 positions agree with TRBD2. Germline CDR1 is MNHNS and CDR2 is SASEGT. There are 15 residues in the CDR3. V trimming: 9 bases; J trimming: 4 bases; junction bases outside the gene matches: 9. The CDR3 DNA reads as TGTGCCAGTTTGACCGGGACTAGCGTTTACAATGAGCAGTTCTTC. It yields the protein CASLTGTSVYNEQFF.

The CDR3 sequence is CASSSQTVAEAFF. The CDR3 DNA sequence: TGTGCCAGCAGTTCCCAGACAGTTGCCGAAGCTTTCTTT. The rearrangement links TRBV12-3 or TRBV12-4 to TRBJ1-1; D perhaps matches TRBD1 (5 bases). The CDR3 is 13 amino acids. V was cut by 4 bases and J by 8 bases, with 14 bases left in between.

This clonotype was detected once. The V and J genes are TRBV6-5 and TRBJ2-1, with a possible D match to TRBD1 (5 bases). This CDR3 has 14 residues. V was trimmed by 5 bases and J by 8 bases, leaving 16 bases between them. Germline CDR1 and CDR2: MNHEY and SVGAGI. The CDR3 DNA is TGTGCCAGCAGTATGGATTTTTTGGGGCATGAGCAGTTCTTC. Its translation is CASSMDFLGHEQFF.